This TCR beta chain stems from a study of cytotoxic CD8 clonotypes in ibrutinib-treated CLL. Findings of the study overall: Baseline levels of clonality went above those of age-matched healthy donors and moved with circulating CD8+ T-cell counts. At ibrutinib response, clonality increased, and at progression it declined back toward baseline.

With respect to this clone: Antigen specificity is unknown.

Sequencing used immunoSEQ multiplex PCR; TCRdb keeps in-frame clones, though not all of them. Among 150,000 to 200,000 clones listed, over 65% were seen once. CDR3 size: 15 residues. Germline V gene lookup returns CDR1 SGDLS and CDR2 YYNGEE. Trimming left V 0 bases short and J 3 bases short, with 11 bases between. This clonotype originated in a human donor with chronic lymphocytic leukemia. V and J are TRBV9 and TRBJ2-3, with D perhaps matching TRBD2 (5 bases). This specimen was PBMCs, taken after 12 months of ibrutinib treatment. The CDR3: CASSVGVSDTDTQYF. CDR3 bases: TGTGCCAGCAGCGTAGGGGTTAGCGATACAGATACGCAGTATTTT.